This TCR beta chain was profiled in a study of response to subunit inactivated influenza vaccine. This clonotype has only a few counts. The antigen is undetermined. General study results and limits: That few new T cells are recruited by each seasonal influenza vaccination was the authors' suggestion.

TCRdb independently ran MiXCR on the RT-PCR reads; one entry per CDR3 protein. The data hold a few hundred thousand distinct CDR3 sequences, with 14% observed a single time. This receptor was obtained from a man aged 45-60 years who received an inactivated influenza vaccine. The sample consisted of PBMCs from blood, taken approximately 12 days after vaccination.

CDR3 nucleotides: TGCAGTGCTCCCCCCAGCGAGGGGGAGACCCAGTACTTC. Translation gives CSAPPSEGETQYF. The V and J genes are TRBV20-1 and TRBJ2-5, with D perhaps being TRBD1 or TRBD2 (5 bases each). Trimming removed 5 bases from V and 5 bases from J, with 15 bases in between. CDR1 is DFQATT, CDR2 SNEGSKA, per germline (reference sequence). This CDR3 contains 13 residues.